This T cell receptor (beta chain) emerged from a study of beta chain features in type 1 diabetes. Researchers reported sorting CD4+ naive, central memory, regulatory and stem cell-like memory cells via CD45RO/CCR7/CD25/CD127/CD95/CD27. The investigators reverse transcribed all of the isolated RNA, so they sequenced expressed TCRB transcripts. This table comes from immunoSEQ multiplex PCR, and its TCRdb copy is limited to in-frame clones, with some not included. The table includes roughly 230,000 clones, over 7.5% detected once. This clone was seen only a few times. Its antigen is as yet unknown. This CDR3 has 14 amino acids. Germline CDR1 GTSNPN, CDR2 SVGIG (reference sequence). V was pared by 5 bases and J by 5 bases, with 18 bases between. The study, taken as a whole, reports: Any HLA-type effect on TCRB rearrangement remained unresolved here. Significant though moderate, a shortening of TCRB CDR3s appeared in all four CD4+ subsets of Type 1 diabetes patients. Shorter templates might be favored by PCR, and equally so in patients and in controls.

The receptor was derived from a woman between 18 and 29 years old in good health. The specimen sequenced was naive CD4+ T cells from blood. The V gene is TRBV30, the J gene TRBJ1-1; a possible D gene is TRBD1 (5 bases). The CDR3 DNA is TGTGCCTGGGGGAGGACGCGGGGGTATACTGAAGCTTTCTTT. Amino acid sequence: CAWGRTRGYTEAFF.